The clone carrying this T cell receptor beta chain was observed many times. These data are taken from a study of T cells in Graves' hyperthyroidism and ophthalmopathy. Study at large: Staff took peripheral blood when the initial diagnosis was made, before any treatment began.

Researchers took RNA transcripts and amplified the TCR beta CDR3 regions from them. The TCR CDR3 was amplified in a first-round RT-PCR using the HTBI primer set. Each CDR3 protein gets one entry after TCRdb re-called the multiplex PCR reads with MiXCR. The table lists about 560,000 distinct CDR3 sequences, approximately 16% of them singletons. CDR1 and CDR2 from the germline V gene are MNHEY and SMNVEV (reference sequence). The CDR3 runs to 15 residues. V lost 6 bases, J lost 4 bases, and 10 bases stayed unmatched. The receptor comes from a woman aged 18-35 years with Graves' hyperthyroidism. This rearrangement joins TRBV27 to TRBJ1-1; 8 bases line up with TRBD1. The sequenced material came from blood. The chain's CDR3 is CASSWTGIVGTEAFF. The CDR3 DNA sequence: TGTGCCAGCAGCTGGACAGGGATAGTCGGCACTGAAGCTTTCTTT.